This TCR beta chain was captured in a study of shared clonotypes between healthy human individuals. Study summary: Those who served as donors were a couple of women and three men between the ages of 18 and 49.

Division of CD4+ cells produced a CD45RA+ naive subset and a CD45RA-negative memory subset. Looked up from germline, CDR1 is MNHNS and CDR2 is SASEGT. V lost 9 bases, J lost 4 bases, and 13 bases lay in between. This CDR3 has 12 amino acids. Some clones are missing from TCRdb's copy, which holds only in-frame ones; the method was immunoSEQ multiplex PCR. The repertoire consists of some 650,000 clones, with 95% to 98% occurring once and the leading ten covering approximately 0.057%. The V gene is TRBV6-1, the J gene TRBJ2-7; unclear D gene. The receptor comes from a young woman in good health. Sequenced sample: naive CD4+ T cells sorted from blood. Subset denoted: CD45RA+ positively selected. CDR3 nucleotide sequence: TGTGCCAGACGGAGCCCCCATTACGAGCAGTACTTC. This gives the protein CARRSPHYEQYF.